A selection of T cell receptor beta chains follows, all from one sample in a study of T-cell reconstitution after alpha-beta-depleted transplantation in children. TCRdb passed the PCR reads through MiXCR, listing each CDR3 protein once. The table shows around 960,000 distinct CDR3 sequences, with 25% to 30% occurring only once. The material sequenced was PBMCs, mostly from graft donor cells, taken 360 days after TCRalphabeta/CD19-depleted stem cell transplant. These receptors originate from a boy under three years old who had a stem cell transplant for SCID, so the T cells may come from the graft donor. Each CDR3 is given with its conserved first and last residue. A D gene is named only where the DNA matches it firmly. Clone size is stated in some rows and not others, as once, few, many or a class when expanded.

.,TRBV20-1,TRBJ2-3,TRBD2,CSAPNWTSGGPDTQYF,TGCAGTGCTCCCAACTGGACTAGCGGGGGGCCAGATACGCAGTATTTT
.,TRBV5-1,TRBJ2-7,.,CASSFGGPLYEQYF,TGCGCCAGCAGCTTCGGAGGCCCGCTATACGAGCAGTACTTC
few,TRBV5-5,TRBJ1-3,.,CASSSGQNSGNTIYF,TGTGCCAGCAGCTCTGGACAGAACTCTGGAAACACCATATATTTT
.,TRBV20-1,TRBJ2-2,TRBD2,CSGSGGAANTGELFF,TGCAGTGGTAGCGGGGGAGCCGCGAACACCGGGGAGCTGTTTTTT
.,TRBV24-1,TRBJ2-1,TRBD2,CATSERGGYNEQFF,TGTGCCACCAGTGAGCGGGGGGGATACAATGAGCAGTTCTTC
.,TRBV12-3/TRBV12-4,TRBJ2-5,.,CASSFGDVQETQYF,TGTGCCAGCAGTTTCGGGGACGTGCAAGAGACCCAGTACTTC
.,TRBV6-5,TRBJ1-2,.,CASSYGALFPANYGYTF,TGTGCCAGCAGTTACGGGGCACTCTTCCCGGCTAACTATGGCTACACCTTC
.,TRBV4-3,TRBJ2-3,TRBD2,CASSQAVKGGRPDTQYF,TGCGCCAGCAGCCAAGCAGTTAAGGGCGGGAGACCAGATACGCAGTATTTT
.,TRBV12-3/TRBV12-4,TRBJ2-7,TRBD2,CASSLGWRGGSHEQYF,TGTGCCAGCAGTTTAGGATGGCGGGGGGGCTCCCACGAGCAGTACTTC
few,TRBV9,TRBJ2-3,.,CASSARSASTDTQYF,TGTGCCAGCAGCGCGAGGTCGGCTAGCACAGATACGCAGTATTTT
few,TRBV12-3/TRBV12-4,TRBJ1-5,.,CASSILGSGNQPQHF,TGTGCCAGCAGTATCTTGGGATCCGGCAATCAGCCCCAGCATTTT
few,TRBV27,TRBJ2-1,.,CASSLSVANNEQFF,TGTGCCAGCAGTTTATCTGTAGCAAACAATGAGCAGTTCTTC
.,TRBV10-3,TRBJ2-1,.,CAISGGLGNEQFF,TGTGCCATCAGTGGGGGACTTGGCAATGAGCAGTTCTTC
few,TRBV5-1,TRBJ1-1,.,CASSLAGSTEAFF,TGCGCCAGCAGCTTGGCCGGGTCCACTGAAGCTTTCTTT
.,TRBV29-1,TRBJ1-2,.,CSVEGVGYGYTF,TGCAGCGTTGAAGGGGTTGGCTATGGCTACACCTTC
.,TRBV5-4,TRBJ1-4,.,CASSWTDLPNEKLFF,TGTGCCAGCAGCTGGACAGATCTTCCTAATGAAAAACTGTTTTTT
few,TRBV20-1,TRBJ2-1,.,CSARGARRGANNEQFF,TGCAGTGCTAGAGGGGCTAGACGTGGGGCTAACAATGAGCAGTTCTTC
few,TRBV9,TRBJ2-7,TRBD1,CAIPPGTGTSYEQYF,TGTGCCATCCCGCCGGGGACAGGGACCTCCTACGAGCAGTACTTC
.,TRBV3-1,TRBJ2-5,.,CASSQDPWIVRGDQETQYF,TGTGCCAGCAGCCAAGACCCTTGGATAGTGAGGGGAGATCAAGAGACCCAGTACTTC
.,TRBV28,TRBJ2-7,.,CASTPDWEPYEQYF,TGTGCCAGCACCCCCGACTGGGAACCCTACGAGCAGTACTTC
.,TRBV24-1,TRBJ2-2,.,CATSDSGVTGELFF,TGTGCCACCAGTGATTCAGGGGTCACCGGGGAGCTGTTTTTT
few,TRBV10-3,TRBJ1-2,.,CAISEVRNNYGYTF,TGTGCCATCAGTGAAGTTAGGAATAACTATGGCTACACCTTC
.,TRBV5-1,TRBJ2-3,TRBD2,CASSLAGLAGGLDTQYF,TGCGCCAGCAGCTTGGCAGGACTAGCGGGGGGCCTTGATACGCAGTATTTT
.,TRBV9,TRBJ2-1,.,CASSASWGARYNEQFF,TGTGCCAGCAGCGCCTCGTGGGGGGCGCGGTACAATGAGCAGTTCTTC
many,TRBV5-1,TRBJ2-3,TRBD1,CASSGGQSTDTQYF,TGCGCCAGCAGTGGGGGACAGAGCACAGATACGCAGTATTTT
.,TRBV12-5,TRBJ2-3,.,CASATGQPTDTQYF,TGTGCTAGTGCGACGGGACAACCCACAGATACGCAGTATTTT
few,TRBV28,TRBJ1-5,.,CASRSNDRLGNQPQHF,TGTGCCAGCAGATCAAATGACAGGCTTGGGAATCAGCCCCAGCATTTT
.,TRBV18,TRBJ1-6,.,CASSPRTIESPLHF,TGTGCCAGCTCACCCCGGACGATTGAATCACCCCTCCACTTT
.,TRBV5-1,TRBJ1-1,.,CASSKDSTNTEAFF,TGCGCCAGCAGCAAGGACAGCACAAACACTGAAGCTTTCTTT
.,TRBV9,TRBJ2-3,TRBD2,CASSPSGLAVADTQYF,TGTGCCAGCAGCCCCTCGGGACTAGCGGTGGCAGATACGCAGTATTTT
.,TRBV12-3/TRBV12-4,TRBJ2-7,TRBD2,CASSLYGAGGHNEQYF,TGTGCCAGCAGTCTGTACGGAGCGGGGGGTCACAACGAGCAGTACTTC
.,TRBV29-1,TRBJ1-1,.,CSGWGVMNTEAFF,TGCAGCGGGTGGGGGGTCATGAACACTGAAGCTTTCTTT
.,TRBV15,TRBJ2-7,.,CATSRDWGSSHEQYF,TGTGCCACCAGCAGAGACTGGGGGAGTTCCCACGAGCAGTACTTC
.,TRBV18,TRBJ2-4,.,CASSQGSEGNIQYF,TGTGCCAGCTCACAGGGGTCGGAGGGAAACATTCAGTACTTC
.,TRBV7-9,TRBJ1-4,.,CASSPRRKPNEKLFF,TGTGCCAGCAGCCCCCGGAGGAAACCTAATGAAAAACTGTTTTTT
many,TRBV20-1,TRBJ2-3,.,CSAGRGPDTQYF,TGCAGTGCTGGCAGGGGACCAGATACGCAGTATTTT
.,TRBV4-1,TRBJ2-1,.,CASSQDRFQNHNEQFF,TGCGCCAGCAGCCAAGATCGTTTCCAGAATCACAATGAGCAGTTCTTC
few,TRBV4-2,TRBJ2-7,.,CASSQEIRGGRYEQYF,TGTGCCAGCAGCCAAGAGATCAGAGGGGGGCGCTACGAGCAGTACTTC
few,TRBV24-1,TRBJ2-3,.,CATSASEGPRSTDTQYF,TGTGCCACCAGTGCATCGGAGGGGCCCCGATCCACAGATACGCAGTATTTT
.,TRBV4-2,TRBJ2-2,.,CASSQEGRGLTGELFF,TGTGCCAGCAGCCAAGAAGGGCGGGGACTGACCGGGGAGCTGTTTTTT
.,TRBV7-9,TRBJ1-2,.,CASSLRDVNYGYTF,TGTGCCAGCAGCTTACGGGACGTAAACTATGGCTACACCTTC
few,TRBV5-1,TRBJ2-1,TRBD2,CASSSSSGTSGVAVF,TGCGCCAGCAGCTCCAGTTCCGGGACTAGCGGGGTTGCGGTCTTC
once,TRBV19,TRBJ2-3,.,CASKGRSLTDTQYF,TGTGCCAGTAAAGGCCGGTCCCTCACAGATACGCAGTATTTT
few,TRBV5-1,TRBJ2-6,.,CASSLGLNGGRLPSGANVLTF,TGCGCCAGCAGCTTGGGTCTTAATGGTGGCAGGCTCCCTTCTGGGGCCAACGTCCTGACTTTC
.,TRBV6-1,TRBJ2-5,.,CASRGGRKTQYF,TGTGCCAGCCGTGGGGGGAGGAAGACCCAGTACTTC
few,TRBV9,TRBJ2-2,.,CASSPGDVGELFF,TGTGCCAGCAGCCCGGGGGATGTCGGGGAGCTGTTTTTT
few,TRBV20-1,TRBJ2-3,.,CSARTARGLTDTQYF,TGCAGTGCTAGAACGGCCAGGGGTCTCACAGATACGCAGTATTTT
many,TRBV12-3/TRBV12-4,TRBJ2-7,.,CASSSYLLTQYTPEQYF,TGTGCCAGCAGTTCATACCTTTTGACCCAGTATACTCCCGAGCAGTACTTC
few,TRBV5-5,TRBJ1-6,TRBD1,CATADRVGDNSPLHF,TGTGCCACCGCGGACAGGGTCGGTGATAATTCACCCCTCCACTTT
.,TRBV10-3,TRBJ1-1,.,CAIKRHPNTEAFF,TGTGCCATCAAGAGACACCCGAACACTGAAGCTTTCTTT
.,TRBV20-1,TRBJ2-7,TRBD1,CSANRDRGLEQYF,TGCAGTGCTAACCGGGACAGGGGTTTAGAGCAGTACTTC
.,TRBV20-1,TRBJ2-7,.,CSATVSGVPYEQYF,TGCAGTGCTACTGTCTCCGGGGTACCCTACGAGCAGTACTTC
.,TRBV6-1,TRBJ2-2,.,CASSRWTENTGELFF,TGTGCCAGCAGCCGATGGACGGAGAACACCGGGGAGCTGTTTTTT
.,TRBV29-1,TRBJ2-1,TRBD1,CGNRGPPYNEQFF,TGCGGAAACAGGGGCCCGCCTTACAATGAGCAGTTCTTC
few,TRBV7-2,TRBJ2-7,.,CASSTSGSSYEQYF,.